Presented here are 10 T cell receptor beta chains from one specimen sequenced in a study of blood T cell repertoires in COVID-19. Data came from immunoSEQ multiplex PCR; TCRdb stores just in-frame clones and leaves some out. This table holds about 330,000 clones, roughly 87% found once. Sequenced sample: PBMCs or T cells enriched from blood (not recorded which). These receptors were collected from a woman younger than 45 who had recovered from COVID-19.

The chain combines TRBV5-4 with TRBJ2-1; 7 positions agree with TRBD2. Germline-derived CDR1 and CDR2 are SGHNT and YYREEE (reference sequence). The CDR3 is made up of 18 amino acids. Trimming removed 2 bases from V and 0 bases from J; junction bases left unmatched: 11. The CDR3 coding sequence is TGTGCCAGCAGCTTAGGCTCGGGGGGACTTCTCTCCTACAATGAGCAGTTCTTC. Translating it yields CASSLGSGGLLSYNEQFF. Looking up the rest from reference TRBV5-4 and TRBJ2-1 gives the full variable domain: ETGVTQSPTHLIKTRGQQVTLRCSSQSGHNTVSWYQQALGQGPQFIFQYYREEENGRGNFPPRFSGLQFPNYSSELNVNALELDDSALYLCASSLGSGGLLSYNEQFFGPGTRLTVL.

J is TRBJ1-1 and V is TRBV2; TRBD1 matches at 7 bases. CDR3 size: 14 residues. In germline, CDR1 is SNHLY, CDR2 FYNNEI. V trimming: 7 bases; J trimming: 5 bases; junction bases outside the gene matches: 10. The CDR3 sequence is CASNERTGGTEAFF. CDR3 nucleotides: TGTGCCAGCAATGAGCGGACAGGTGGGACTGAAGCTTTCTTT.

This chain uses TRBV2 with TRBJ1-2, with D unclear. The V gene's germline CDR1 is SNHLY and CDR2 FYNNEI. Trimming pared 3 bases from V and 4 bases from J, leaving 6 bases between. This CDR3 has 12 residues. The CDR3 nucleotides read TGTGCCAGCAGTGACCCGTCCTATGGCTACACCTTC. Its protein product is CASSDPSYGYTF.

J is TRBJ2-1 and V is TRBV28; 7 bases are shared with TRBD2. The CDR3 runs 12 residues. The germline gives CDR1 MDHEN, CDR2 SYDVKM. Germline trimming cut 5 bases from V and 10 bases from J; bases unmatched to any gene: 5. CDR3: CASSTQLAEQFF. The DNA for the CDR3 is TGTGCCAGCAGTACCCAACTAGCGGAGCAGTTCTTC.

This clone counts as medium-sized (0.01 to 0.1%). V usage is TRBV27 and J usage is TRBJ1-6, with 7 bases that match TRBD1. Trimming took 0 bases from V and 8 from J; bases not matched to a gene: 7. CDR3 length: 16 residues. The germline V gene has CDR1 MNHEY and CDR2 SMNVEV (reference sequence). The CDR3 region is CASSLSIARGHSPLHF. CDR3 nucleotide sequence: TGTGCCAGCAGTTTATCGATTGCTAGGGGGCATTCACCCCTCCACTTT.

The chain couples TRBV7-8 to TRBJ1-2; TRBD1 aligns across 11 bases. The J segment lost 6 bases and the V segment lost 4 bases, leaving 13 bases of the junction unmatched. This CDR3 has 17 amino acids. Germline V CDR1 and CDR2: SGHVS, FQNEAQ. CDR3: CASSSPTGTGGQDGYTF. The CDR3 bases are TGTGCCAGCAGCTCTCCCACCGGGACAGGGGGACAGGATGGCTACACCTTC.

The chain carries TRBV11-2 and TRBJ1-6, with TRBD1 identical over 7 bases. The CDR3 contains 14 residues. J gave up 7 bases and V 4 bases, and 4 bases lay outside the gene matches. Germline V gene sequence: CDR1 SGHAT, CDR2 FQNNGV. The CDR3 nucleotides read TGTGCCAGCAGCTCGGGACAGCTAAATTCACCCCTCCACTTT. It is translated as CASSSGQLNSPLHF.

CDR3 region: CASSPGQTTEKLFF. CDR3 bases: TGTGCCAGCAGCCCCGGACAGACCACTGAAAAACTGTTTTTT. The chain links TRBV11-2 to TRBJ1-4, with D maybe TRBD1 (6 bases). From germline, CDR1 is SGHAT and CDR2 FQNNGV. V was trimmed by 5 bases and J by 7 bases, leaving 14 bases between them. The CDR3 is made up of 14 amino acids.

CDR3 bases: TGCGCCAGCAGTGTGACAGGGACAGATACGCAGTATTTT. It encodes CASSVTGTDTQYF. The rearrangement links TRBV10-2 to TRBJ2-3; TRBD1 aligns across 7 bases. Trimming took 4 bases from V and 3 from J; bases not matched to a gene: 1. The length of the CDR3 is 13 residues. Germline V gene sequence: CDR1 WSHSY, CDR2 SAAADI.

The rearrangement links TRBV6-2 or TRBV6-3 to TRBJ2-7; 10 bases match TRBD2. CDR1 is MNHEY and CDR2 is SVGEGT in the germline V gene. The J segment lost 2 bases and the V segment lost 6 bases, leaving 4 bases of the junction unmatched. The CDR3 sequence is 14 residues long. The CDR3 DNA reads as TGTGCCAGCAGCAAGAGCGGGGGGGCCTACGAGCAGTACTTC. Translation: CASSKSGGAYEQYF.